The 28 T cell receptor beta chains presented below share a single source sample, sequenced in a study of beta chain features in type 1 diabetes. The sequenced template was cDNA made from the entire isolated RNA. Sequenced by immunoSEQ multiplex PCR; TCRdb stores in-frame clones only, minus some. This repertoire shows under 800,000 clones, 15% to 18% found once; its top ten account for approximately 0.087%. Sequencing was carried out using naive CD4+ T cells from blood. These TCRs come from a man younger than 35 in good health.

This clone was counted a few times. The gene calls are TRBV7-3 and TRBJ1-1; D remains ambiguous. The CDR3 consists of 15 residues. Germline V CDR1 and CDR2: SGHTA, FQGTGA. Trimming took 1 base from V and 0 from J, leaving 9 bases between them. CDR3 in amino acids: CASSLNGPLNTEAFF. CDR3 nucleotides: TGTGCCAGCAGCTTAAATGGGCCACTGAACACTGAAGCTTTCTTT.

This clone has a handful of counts. Different DNA sequences within this sample yield the same CDR3. The chain employs TRBV13 and TRBJ1-1; D possibly corresponds to TRBD1 (6 bases). The germline V and J ends were trimmed by 2 bases and 5 bases, with 12 bases remaining between them. This CDR3 is built from 14 residues. The germline gives CDR1 PRHDT, CDR2 FYEKMQ (reference sequence). The CDR3 reads CASSLRQGNTEAFF. The CDR3 DNA is TGTGCCAGCAGCTTACGGCAGGGGAATACTGAAGCTTTCTTT.

The sample holds a few counts of this clone. The chain combines TRBV27 with TRBJ2-7, with 9 bases that match TRBD2. CDR1 is MNHEY and CDR2 is SMNVEV in the germline V gene (reference sequence). Unmatched junction bases numbered 20, after V lost 9 bases and J lost 2 bases. The CDR3 extends over 18 amino acids. For the CDR3, the DNA is TGTGCCAGTTCGTTGTACCCCCAAGGACTAGCGTTAGCCTACGAGCAGTACTTC. Its translation: CASSLYPQGLALAYEQYF.

The rearrangement joins TRBV4-1 to TRBJ2-7, with 8 positions matching TRBD2. V shed 1 base and J 4 bases; nucleotides not matched to a gene: 18. The CDR3 length is 19 residues. CDR1 and CDR2 (germline): MGHRA, YSYEKL. The CDR3 nucleotides are TGCGCCAGCAGCCAAGGTAATCAGCGGGGGAGGAAAAGGCAGTACGAGCAGTACTTC. Translated: CASSQGNQRGRKRQYEQYF.

The chain joins TRBV28 to TRBJ1-6, with D perhaps TRBD1 (5 bases). Deletions cut 7 bases from V and 10 bases from J, with 14 bases between. The CDR3 has 13 amino acids. From germline, CDR1 is MDHEN and CDR2 SYDVKM. The CDR3 here is CASTRQGNSPLHF. The CDR3 coding sequence is TGTGCCAGCACACGGCAGGGAAACTCACCCCTCCACTTT.

The chain recombines TRBV10-3 with TRBJ1-5; 9 bases agree with TRBD1. Germline-derived CDR1 and CDR2 are ENHRY and SYGVKD. The CDR3 extends over 14 amino acids. V shed 10 bases and J 3 bases; nucleotides not matched to a gene: 7. CDR3 sequence reads: CATRDREDNQPQHF. The CDR3 coding sequence is TGTGCCACCCGGGACAGGGAGGACAATCAGCCCCAGCATTTT.

This clone has more than one count but fewer than ten. The chain links TRBV5-1 to TRBJ1-1, with D unresolved. Germline CDR1 reads SGHRS; CDR2 reads YFSETQ. V was shortened by 2 bases and J by 6 bases, with 14 bases between the two germline ends. This CDR3 comprises 14 residues. CDR3 loop: CASSLGNLGAEAFF. DNA for the CDR3: TGCGCCAGCAGCTTAGGCAATCTTGGCGCTGAAGCTTTCTTT.

This clone was detected only a few times. The CDR3 loop is CASSKERGLNTEAFF. The CDR3 DNA reads TGTGCCAGCAGCAAAGAACGCGGATTGAACACTGAAGCTTTCTTT. The chain employs TRBV21-1 and TRBJ1-1. TRBV21-1 constitutes a pseudogene. The CDR3 has 15 amino acids.

CDR3 sequence: CASSPQGGNHKQFF. The CDR3 DNA is TGTGCCAGCTCACCCCAGGGGGGCAACCATAAGCAGTTCTTC. The gene calls are TRBV18 and TRBJ2-1, with D perhaps TRBD1 (7 bases). CDR1 is KGHSH, CDR2 LQKENI, per germline. The length of the CDR3 is 14 residues. The V and J ends lost 3 bases and 11 bases respectively, with 17 bases between them. Supplemented by reference TRBV18 and TRBJ2-1, the full variable domain reads NAGVMQNPRHLVRRRGQEARLRCSPMKGHSHVYWYRQLPEEGLKFMVYLQKENIIDESGMPKERFSAEFPKEGPSILRIQQVVRGDSAAYFCASSPQGGNHKQFFGPGTRLTVL.

The chain couples TRBV7-3 to TRBJ2-5; the D gene is possibly TRBD1 (6 bases). Trimming stripped 5 bases from V and 2 bases from J, with 15 bases between. CDR1 and CDR2 from the germline V gene are SGHTA and FQGTGA. The CDR3 covers 15 residues. The CDR3 DNA is TGTGCCAGCAGCCGTTACAGGGCACCACAAGAGACCCAGTACTTC. It encodes CASSRYRAPQETQYF.

The CDR3 here is CASSFLGSRANTQYF. CDR3 in DNA: TGTGCCAGCAGCTTTTTGGGCAGTCGAGCGAATACGCAGTATTTT. The genes are TRBV7-2 and TRBJ2-3, with D unclear. Trimming shortened V by 3 bases and J by 7 bases, and 17 bases separated the two germline ends. Germline values: CDR1 SGHTA, CDR2 FQGNSA. The CDR3 covers 15 residues.

The chain uses TRBV7-2 and TRBJ2-7, with a possible D match to TRBD1 (6 bases). V was pared by 1 base and J by 0 bases, with 13 bases between. Germline V CDR1 and CDR2: SGHTA, FQGNSA. The CDR3 extends over 16 amino acids. The CDR3 DNA follows: TGTGCCAGCAGCTTAGTTGGGACAACCAACTCCTACGAGCAGTACTTC. It codes for CASSLVGTTNSYEQYF. The full variable domain, rest sourced from reference TRBV7-2 and TRBJ2-7, is GAGVSQSPSNKVTEKGKDVELRCDPISGHTALYWYRQSLGQGLEFLIYFQGNSAPDKSGLPSDRFSAERTGGSVSTLTIQRTQQEDSAVYLCASSLVGTTNSYEQYFGPGTRLTVT.

This clone was picked up a small number of times. V is TRBV7-2 and J is TRBJ2-1, with 11 bases aligning to TRBD2. The CDR3 runs 15 residues. Germline-derived CDR1 and CDR2 are SGHTA and FQGNSA. The V segment lost 4 bases and the J segment 9 bases; nucleotides outside the gene matches: 8. CDR3: CASSSTTSGMVEQFF. The CDR3 DNA reads TGTGCCAGCAGCTCTACGACTAGCGGGATGGTTGAGCAGTTCTTC.

This clone showed up just a few times. The CDR3 reads CASSQRGVLEKLFF. CDR3 nucleotide sequence: TGTGCCAGCAGCCAAAGAGGGGTTTTGGAAAAACTGTTTTTT. The rearrangement links TRBV7-9 to TRBJ1-4; tentatively, D is TRBD1 (5 bases). Trimming shortened V by 5 bases and J by 8 bases, and 15 bases separated the two germline ends. The CDR3 is 14 amino acids. Per germline, CDR1 SEHNR and CDR2 FQNEAQ (reference sequence).

This clone was picked up one time. The chain has TRBV7-9 and TRBJ1-2; 7 bases fit TRBD1. Germline V gene sequence: CDR1 SEHNR, CDR2 FQNEAQ (reference sequence). V lost 3 bases, J lost 4 bases, and 5 bases stayed unmatched. The CDR3 consists of 14 residues. CDR3 DNA sequence: TGTGCCAGCAGCTTCAGCGACAGGGTCTATGGCTACACCTTC. Its protein product is CASSFSDRVYGYTF.

V gene TRBV19 combines with J gene TRBJ2-4; unclear D gene. Trimming stripped 2 bases from V and 2 bases from J, with 10 bases between. The CDR3 has 15 residues. The V gene's germline CDR1 is LNHDA and CDR2 SQIVND (reference sequence). CDR3 loop: CASSIQDDTKNIQYF. For the CDR3, the DNA is TGTGCCAGTAGTATACAGGACGATACCAAAAACATTCAGTACTTC.

In this sample, this clone turned up a few times. This chain joins TRBV7-2 and TRBJ1-5, with 12 bases lining up with TRBD1. J was trimmed by 5 bases and V by 1 base; bases with no gene match: 3. Looked up from germline, CDR1 is SGHTA and CDR2 is FQGNSA. The CDR3 is made up of 16 amino acids. The CDR3 is CASSLEGTGGYQPQHF. The DNA for the CDR3 is TGTGCCAGCAGCTTAGAGGGGACAGGGGGCTATCAGCCCCAGCATTTT.

The J gene is TRBJ2-3, the V gene TRBV7-9; 7 bases are shared with TRBD1. CDR3 size: 19 residues. The trim removed 6 bases at V and 1 base at J, leaving 19 bases unmatched. Germline V gene data show CDR1 as SEHNR and CDR2 as FQNEAQ (reference sequence). The CDR3 region has the DNA TGTGCCAGCAGGCGCAACCGGGACAGCCTTCTAGTGGGCACAGATACGCAGTATTTT. Translating gives CASRRNRDSLLVGTDTQYF.

This clone showed up just a few times. V is TRBV10-3 and J is TRBJ1-2, with no clear D. Germline-derived CDR1 and CDR2 are ENHRY and SYGVKD. Trimming cost V 6 bases and J 4 bases, with 12 bases left between them. This CDR3 is built from 13 residues. The CDR3 region is CAIRVEGFYGYTF. The CDR3 nucleotides read TGTGCCATCAGGGTGGAAGGCTTCTATGGCTACACCTTC.

The chain carries TRBV6-1 and TRBJ2-2; D remains ambiguous. Germline CDR1 reads MNHNS; CDR2 reads SASEGT. The CDR3 has 13 amino acids. V lost 6 bases to trimming and J lost 1 base, with 6 bases between them. The CDR3 DNA reads TGTGCCAGCAGGACCCAGAACACCGGGGAGCTGTTTTTT. This translates into CASRTQNTGELFF.

This clone has just a few counts. V is TRBV30 and J is TRBJ2-7; 9 positions agree with TRBD1. After removal of 5 bases from V and 2 bases from J, the junction contained 4 bases not matched to a gene. The CDR3 runs 13 residues. From germline, CDR1 is GTSNPN and CDR2 SVGIG (reference sequence). CDR3 residues: CAWRRDRAYEQYF. CDR3 nucleotides: TGTGCCTGGCGGAGGGACAGGGCCTACGAGCAGTACTTC. Supplemented by reference TRBV30 and TRBJ2-7, the full variable domain reads SQTIHQWPATLVQPVGSPLSLECTVEGTSNPNLYWYRQAAGRGLQLLFYSVGIGQISSEVPQNLSASRPQDRQFILSSKKLLLSDSGFYLCAWRRDRAYEQYFGPGTRLTVT.

The sample holds a few counts of this clone. The chain links TRBV2 to TRBJ1-3; D remains unclear. Trimming stripped 3 bases from V and 2 bases from J, with 8 bases between. The CDR3 loop spans 14 amino acids. The germline V gene encodes CDR1 SNHLY and CDR2 FYNNEI. The CDR3 spells CASSDERPGNTIYF. The DNA of the CDR3 is TGTGCCAGCAGTGACGAGAGACCTGGAAACACCATATATTTT.

This clone was observed a single time. The V call is TRBV28, the J call TRBJ1-5; no clear D gene. This CDR3 comprises 15 residues. The V end was cut by 5 bases, the J end by 4 bases, with 15 bases between. CDR1 MDHEN and CDR2 SYDVKM come from the germline V gene. DNA of the CDR3: TGTGCCAGCAGTCTGGGAGGGTCCTTAAATCAGCCCCAGCATTTT. Encoded protein: CASSLGGSLNQPQHF.

The chain links TRBV14 to TRBJ2-5; weak D call: TRBD2 (5 bases). The V gene lost 5 bases and the J gene lost 7 bases, with 14 bases spanning the gap. CDR1 SGHDN and CDR2 FVKESK come from the germline V gene. The CDR3 length is 13 residues. In nucleotides, the CDR3 is TGTGCCAGCAGCGAAAGTAGCCGGGGGACCCAGTACTTC. Encoded protein: CASSESSRGTQYF.

This clone was seen more than once but under ten times. The chain couples TRBV5-6 to TRBJ2-5; no clear D. The CDR3 length is 13 residues. Trimming took off 2 bases at V and 5 bases at J, with 10 bases between the two ends. CDR1 and CDR2 (germline): SGHDT, YYEEEE. The CDR3 is CASSLGSMETQYF. The CDR3 DNA sequence: TGTGCCAGCAGCTTAGGAAGTATGGAGACCCAGTACTTC.

This chain links TRBV12-5 with TRBJ2-1; 9 nucleotides agree with TRBD1. Germline trimming cut 9 bases from V and 4 bases from J; bases unmatched to any gene: 7. Germline CDR1 reads LGHNT; CDR2 reads FRNRAP. This CDR3 contains 14 residues. For the CDR3, the DNA is TGTGCTAGCCGCAGGGACAGGGAATACAATGAGCAGTTCTTC. It encodes CASRRDREYNEQFF.

This clone was counted between two and nine times. The chain couples TRBV6-6 to TRBJ1-6, with 7 bases identical to TRBD1. The V gene end was trimmed by 8 bases and the J gene end by 0 bases; junction bases not matched to a gene: 4. This CDR3 comprises 15 residues. Germline V gene lookup returns CDR1 MNHNY and CDR2 SVGAGI (reference sequence). The CDR3 DNA reads as TGTGCCAGCCGACAGGGCAGCTCCTATAATTCACCCCTCCACTTT. This sequence encodes CASRQGSSYNSPLHF.

A few counts support this clone. The gene calls are TRBV5-1 and TRBJ1-2, with no clear D. The CDR3 sequence is 13 residues long. V was cut by 0 bases and J by 4 bases, with 7 bases left in between. Germline loops: CDR1 SGHRS, CDR2 YFSETQ. CDR3 in amino acids: CASSLDVGYGYTF. The CDR3 nucleotides read TGCGCCAGCAGCTTGGATGTCGGCTATGGCTACACCTTC.